These 8 T cell receptor beta chains came from one sample sequenced in a study of blood T cell repertoires in COVID-19. Repertoires were generated with immunoSEQ multiplex PCR, while TCRdb's copy carries only in-frame clones and drops some. Here the sample spans some 460,000 clones, 87% being singletons. Material for sequencing was PBMCs or T cells enriched from blood (not recorded which). All receptors derive from a woman aged 18 to 35 who had recovered from COVID-19.

This chain joins TRBV5-6 and TRBJ2-5, with D possibly matching TRBD2 (6 bases). This CDR3 contains 14 residues. The V end was cut by 4 bases, the J end by 7 bases, with 17 bases between. CDR1 and CDR2 (germline): SGHDT, YYEEEE. The CDR3 nucleotides are TGTGCCAGCAGCCTGGGACTGAATGAAGGGACCCAGTACTTC. It translates to CASSLGLNEGTQYF. Filled out from reference TRBV5-6 and TRBJ2-5, the complete variable domain reads DAGVTQSPTHLIKTRGQQVTLRCSPKSGHDTVSWYQQALGQGPQFIFQYYEEEERQRGNFPDRFSGHQFPNYSSELNVNALLLGDSALYLCASSLGLNEGTQYFGPGTRLLVL.

This clone was observed a single time. Other DNA sequences of this sample code for an identical CDR3. The chain links TRBV18 to TRBJ2-3, with 11 bases identical to TRBD2. Germline V gene data show CDR1 as KGHSH and CDR2 as LQKENI. The V and J ends lost 3 bases and 3 bases, in that order; junction bases with no gene match: 2. The CDR3 spans 15 residues. The CDR3 DNA is TGTGCCAGCTCACCTACTAGCGGGGGTACAGATACGCAGTATTTT. Its translation is CASSPTSGGTDTQYF.

The CDR3 nucleotides are TGTGCCAGCAGCTTTACTAGCGGGGGTGCGGGAACGCAGTATTTT. This codes for CASSFTSGGAGTQYF. The rearrangement uses TRBV3-1 (or the pseudogene TRBV3-2) and TRBJ2-3; 11 bases are shared with TRBD2. The CDR3 spans 15 residues. V gave up 5 bases and J gave up 9 bases; unmatched junction bases: 10. Per the germline V gene, CDR1 is LGHDT and CDR2 is YNNKEL (reference sequence).

The rearrangement links TRBV6-5 to TRBJ2-7, with D perhaps TRBD1 (6 bases). Trimming took 7 bases from V and 8 from J, leaving 24 bases between them. This CDR3 comprises 15 residues. The V gene's germline CDR1 is MNHEY and CDR2 SVGAGI. The CDR3 DNA reads TGTGCCAGCAAGAGGGGGACCACGGCCAACCTTAAGCAGTACTTC. It translates to CASKRGTTANLKQYF.

This clone has just a few counts. The V call is TRBV19, the J call TRBJ2-2; no clear D. Germline loops: CDR1 LNHDA, CDR2 SQIVND (reference sequence). The ends were cut back, 5 bases at V and 6 bases at J, with 10 bases in the middle. There are 13 residues in the CDR3. CDR3 region: CASSPVGPGELFF. CDR3 in DNA: TGTGCCAGTAGTCCCGTCGGTCCCGGGGAGCTGTTTTTT.

The chain has TRBV5-1 and TRBJ2-2; no reliable D call. CDR1 SGHRS and CDR2 YFSETQ come from the germline V gene. The V end was cut by 1 base, the J end by 2 bases, with 12 bases between. This CDR3 comprises 16 residues. CDR3 bases: TGCGCCAGCAGCTTGCCCCCCCAGGCCAACACCGGGGAGCTGTTTTTT. The encoded protein is CASSLPPQANTGELFF.

The rearrangement links TRBV15 to TRBJ2-1; TRBD1 agrees at 12 bases. The CDR3 contains 15 residues. Germline-derived CDR1 and CDR2 are LNHNV and YYDKDF (reference sequence). V was pared by 1 base and J by 8 bases, with 3 bases of the junction left unmatched. This CDR3 reads CATSRVGTGGYEQFF. The CDR3 DNA is TGTGCCACCAGCAGAGTTGGGACAGGGGGCTATGAGCAGTTCTTC. The variable domain in full, with the rest retrieved from reference TRBV15 and TRBJ2-1, is DAMVIQNPRYQVTQFGKPVTLSCSQTLNHNVMYWYQQKSSQAPKLLFHYYDKDFNNEADTPDNFQSRRPNTSFCFLDIRSPGLGDTAMYLCATSRVGTGGYEQFFGPGTRLTVL.

This chain links TRBV28 with TRBJ1-2; the match to TRBD1 covers 8 bases. V dropped 4 bases and J dropped 8; count of bases not matched to a gene: 12. The CDR3 spans 15 residues. Germline CDR1 and CDR2: MDHEN and SYDVKM. The DNA for the CDR3 is TGTGCCAGCAGTTCGACAGGGGTTGATCGTGGGGGCTACACCTTC. This gives the protein CASSSTGVDRGGYTF.